This TCR beta chain was sequenced during a study of coeliac disease. Overall study results and limits: Published gliadin-specific TRB sequences appeared in 9 of 18 coeliac samples, 1 of 6 controls. Lower clonality than controls marked TRB and TRG repertoires from active celiac intraepithelial and lamina propria samples. Unbiased detection of gliadin-specific T cells was judged not feasible with this approach.

The germline V gene encodes CDR1 SGHRS and CDR2 YFSETQ. J was trimmed by 1 base and V by 5 bases; bases with no gene match: 8. The CDR3 spans 15 residues. This clone qualifies as medium-sized. Its antigen is unknown. Here immunoSEQ multiplex PCR was the method, and the copy in TCRdb shows in-frame clones only, minus some. In the table there are about 6,600 clones, 68% of which are singletons. The V and J genes are TRBV5-1 and TRBJ1-1; 7 nucleotides agree with TRBD1. Sample: lamina propria lymphocytes from the gut. This TCR derives from a woman aged 18 to 35 with active celiac disease. The CDR3: CASSPQGNTNTEAFF. Written as DNA, the CDR3 is TGCGCCAGCAGTCCACAGGGGAATACGAACACTGAAGCTTTCTTT.